Presented here are 20 T cell receptor beta chains from one specimen sequenced in a study of T cells in Graves' hyperthyroidism and ophthalmopathy. Researchers took RNA transcripts and amplified the TCR beta CDR3 regions from them. Researchers ran a first-round RT-PCR on the TCR CDR3 using the HTBI primer set. Via MiXCR, TCRdb re-called the multiplex PCR reads, giving one row per CDR3 protein. The repertoire holds 550,000 to 700,000 distinct CDR3 sequences, just over 45% seen once, with over 15% in the top ten. Sequenced material: peripheral blood or thyroid tissue (not recorded which). These receptors were collected from an adult woman with Graves' disease, either hyperthyroidism or ophthalmopathy (not recorded which).

V and J are TRBV5-1 and TRBJ2-6, with 8 bases matching TRBD1. This CDR3 has 15 residues. The V gene end was trimmed by 5 bases and the J gene end by 2 bases; junction bases not matched to a gene: 3. CDR1 is SGHRS, CDR2 YFSETQ, per germline. The CDR3 here is CASRQTGAGANVLTF. The CDR3 DNA reads as TGCGCCAGCAGGCAGACAGGGGCTGGGGCCAACGTCCTGACTTTC.

The rearrangement links TRBV20-1 to TRBJ2-7, with 11 bases that match TRBD2. V gave up 5 bases and J gave up 3 bases; unmatched junction bases: 9. The germline V gene has CDR1 DFQATT and CDR2 SNEGSKA (reference sequence). The CDR3 is 15 amino acids. CDR3 sequence (DNA): TGCAGTGCTCAAACTAGCGGGGGCCCGCACTACGAGCAGTACTTC. Translating it yields CSAQTSGGPHYEQYF.

This clonotype was found a few times. The chain carries TRBV29-1 and TRBJ2-5; D is unclear. CDR3 length: 12 residues. The germline CDR1 and CDR2 sequences are SQVTM and ANQGSEA. V gave up 2 bases and J gave up 0 bases, with 4 bases separating them. The CDR3 nucleotides are TGCAGCGTTGAAATCTACCAAGAGACCCAGTACTTC. Translation gives CSVEIYQETQYF.

This clonotype was counted a few times. The chain has TRBV7-3 and TRBJ2-3; D unclear. CDR3 length: 13 amino acids. Per germline, CDR1 SGHTA and CDR2 FQGTGA. Between the trimmed V and J ends, which lost 4 bases and 2 bases, there was a span of 7 bases. The CDR3 loop reads CASSSLSTDTQYF. CDR3 coding DNA: TGTGCCAGCAGCTCTCTCTCCACAGATACGCAGTATTTT.

The count of this clonotype is one. This chain joins TRBV7-2 and TRBJ2-7; 12 positions match TRBD1. V was pared by 2 bases and J by 7 bases, with 9 bases of the junction left unmatched. Germline values: CDR1 SGHTA, CDR2 FQGNSA. CDR3 length equals 16 residues. CDR3 region: CASSLNPGTGGGEQYF. The CDR3 nucleotides are TGTGCCAGCAGCTTAAATCCGGGGACAGGGGGCGGGGAGCAGTACTTC.

This clonotype was found many times. This chain connects TRBV20-1 to TRBJ1-5; 8 bases map to TRBD1. J lost 7 bases, V lost 5 bases, and 7 bases had no gene match. The germline gives CDR1 DFQATT, CDR2 SNEGSKA (reference sequence). The CDR3 loop spans 13 amino acids. CDR3 bases: TGCAGTGCTCCCAGGGGGCCGCGGCAGCCCCAGCATTTT. It encodes CSAPRGPRQPQHF.

This clonotype was picked up a small number of times. The V call is TRBV20-1, the J call TRBJ2-7, with a possible D match to TRBD1 (6 bases). The CDR3 is 13 amino acids. Germline V gives CDR1 DFQATT, CDR2 SNEGSKA (reference sequence). Trimming removed 5 bases at V and 0 bases at J, with 11 bases between. The CDR3 loop reads CSAHRGSSYEQYF. CDR3 bases: TGCAGTGCTCATAGGGGGAGCTCCTACGAGCAGTACTTC.

The V call is TRBV12-3 or TRBV12-4, the J call TRBJ1-4, with 8 positions matching TRBD1. V trimming: 7 bases; J trimming: 7 bases; junction bases outside the gene matches: 8. The CDR3 contains 14 residues. This chain's CDR3 is CASTLQGGFEKLFF. CDR3 nucleotides: TGTGCCAGCACCCTACAGGGGGGATTTGAAAAACTGTTTTTT.

The rearrangement uses TRBV15 and TRBJ1-5; D possibly corresponds to TRBD1 (5 bases). Per germline, CDR1 LNHNV and CDR2 YYDKDF (reference sequence). Trimming cost V 5 bases and J 0 bases, with 8 bases left between them. This CDR3 is built from 14 residues. The CDR3 nucleotides read TGTGCCACCAGCGGGGCCAATAGCAATCAGCCCCAGCATTTT. This codes for CATSGANSNQPQHF.

This clonotype was counted only a few times. This chain joins TRBV12-3 or TRBV12-4 and TRBJ2-5; 9 nucleotides match TRBD2. The J segment lost 6 bases and the V segment lost 3 bases, leaving 5 bases of the junction unmatched. There are 14 residues in the CDR3. CDR3 region: CASSFLSGSKTQYF. The CDR3 DNA is TGTGCCAGCAGTTTCCTTAGCGGGAGTAAGACCCAGTACTTC.

This chain uses TRBV2 with TRBJ1-4; the D is unclear. Germline assignment: CDR1 SNHLY and CDR2 FYNNEI. Trimming removed 8 bases at V and 7 bases at J, with 20 bases between. The CDR3 sequence is 15 residues long. CDR3 DNA: TGTGCCAGCCACCAAGGAGGCGCGGGGTCTGAAAAACTGTTTTTT. Translating gives CASHQGGAGSEKLFF.

For this clonotype: This clone may be a read error of a much larger clone one base away. The chain recombines TRBV5-6 with TRBJ2-7, with 9 bases matching TRBD2. Germline V gene sequence: CDR1 SGHDT, CDR2 YYEEEE. The CDR3 extends over 15 amino acids. CDR3 in amino acids: CASSLALAGLYGQYF. The CDR3 DNA reads as TGTGCCAGCAGCTTGGCCCTAGCGGGACTCTACGGGCAGTACTTC. The entire variable domain, with the rest obtained from reference TRBV5-6 and TRBJ2-7, is as follows: DAGVTQSPTHLIKTRGQQVTLRCSPKSGHDTVSWYQQALGQGPQFIFQYYEEEERQRGNFPDRFSGHQFPNYSSELNVNALLLGDSALYLCASSLALAGLYGQYFGPGTRLTVT.

This clonotype occurred many times. DNA of the CDR3: TGCGCCAGCAGCTCCACCGGGACTAGCGGGTTGTACGAGCAGTACTTC. It yields the protein CASSSTGTSGLYEQYF. This chain links TRBV5-1 with TRBJ2-7, with 12 bases matching TRBD2. V shed 3 bases and J 4 bases; nucleotides not matched to a gene: 8. Germline V gene sequence: CDR1 SGHRS, CDR2 YFSETQ. This CDR3 spans 16 amino acids.

This clonotype was seen many times. The chain uses TRBV29-1 and TRBJ1-2; D is perhaps TRBD1 (5 bases). CDR3 length equals 13 residues. Per the germline V gene, CDR1 is SQVTM and CDR2 is ANQGSEA. V was pared by 6 bases and J by 5 bases, with 16 bases between. This chain's CDR3 is CSVGETVGYGYTF. The CDR3 DNA reads TGCAGCGTAGGCGAGACAGTGGGGTATGGCTACACCTTC.

This clonotype turned up a few times. The DNA is omitted, as the CDR3 cannot be located on it reliably, and the CDR3 follows TCRdb's listing. The rearrangement uses TRBV9 and TRBJ1-2; the table assigns TRBD1, which was not confirmed against the DNA. Ends included, the CDR3 has 12 residues. Looked up from germline, CDR1 is SGDLS and CDR2 is YYNGEE. CDR3 residues: CASSVGTGTHTF.

This clonotype was recorded many times. This chain links TRBV5-1 with TRBJ2-2; 7 bases align to TRBD1. The J segment lost 2 bases and the V segment lost 7 bases, leaving 8 bases of the junction unmatched. This CDR3 is 15 amino acids long. The germline V gene encodes CDR1 SGHRS and CDR2 YFSETQ. In DNA form, the CDR3 reads TGCGCCAGCGGAGAACAGGGGCCCAACACCGGGGAGCTGTTTTTT. Translated, it gives CASGEQGPNTGELFF.

A word on this clonotype: The germline gene is not matched at one end of the junction; a read error may be the cause. The chain employs TRBV7-2 and TRBJ1-1; D is uncertain. This CDR3 is 14 amino acids long. Per germline, CDR1 SGHTA and CDR2 FQGNSA. The CDR3 reads CASRLGRSSTEAFF. CDR3 DNA: TGTGCCAGCAGATTAGGGCGATCGAGCACTGAAGCTTTCTTT.

This clonotype was recorded many times. V usage is TRBV6-6 and J usage is TRBJ1-2, with a tentative D call TRBD1 (6 bases). Trimming removed 2 bases from V and 7 bases from J, with 14 bases in between. Germline V gene data show CDR1 as MNHNY and CDR2 as SVGAGI (reference sequence). CDR3 length equals 14 residues. CDR3 sequence reads: CASSYGGGQGGYTF. CDR3 bases: TGTGCCAGCAGTTACGGTGGGGGGCAGGGTGGCTACACCTTC.

This clonotype has ten or more counts. J is TRBJ2-2 and V is TRBV20-1, with D tentatively TRBD2 (6 bases). V was trimmed by 3 bases and J by 4 bases, leaving 12 bases between them. CDR1 is DFQATT and CDR2 is SNEGSKA in the germline V gene (reference sequence). The CDR3 is 14 residues long. The CDR3 reads CSASLAETTGELFF. Written as DNA, the CDR3 is TGCAGTGCTAGTTTAGCGGAGACCACCGGGGAGCTGTTTTTT.

This chain links TRBV29-1 with TRBJ1-5; D possibly corresponds to TRBD1 (6 bases). The V gene's germline CDR1 is SQVTM and CDR2 ANQGSEA. The CDR3 totals 13 residues. Trimming stripped 6 bases from V and 5 bases from J, with 14 bases between. This CDR3 is CSVAVAGDQPQHF. In nucleotides, the CDR3 is TGCAGCGTCGCCGTAGCAGGGGATCAGCCCCAGCATTTT.